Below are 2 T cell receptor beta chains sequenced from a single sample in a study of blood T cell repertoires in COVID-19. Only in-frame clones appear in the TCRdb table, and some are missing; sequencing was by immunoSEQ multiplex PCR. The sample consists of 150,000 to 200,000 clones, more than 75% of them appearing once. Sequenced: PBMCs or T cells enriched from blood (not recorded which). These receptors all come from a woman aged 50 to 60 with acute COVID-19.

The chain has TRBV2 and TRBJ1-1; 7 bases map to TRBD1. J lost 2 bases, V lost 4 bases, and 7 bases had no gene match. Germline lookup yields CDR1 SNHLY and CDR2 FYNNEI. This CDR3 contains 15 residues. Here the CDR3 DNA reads TGTGCCAGCAGTGGGGCAGGGGGTCCTAACACTGAAGCTTTCTTT. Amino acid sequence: CASSGAGGPNTEAFF. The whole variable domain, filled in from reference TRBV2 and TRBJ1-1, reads EPEVTQTPSHQVTQMGQEVILRCVPISNHLYFYWYRQILGQKVEFLVSFYNNEISEKSEIFDDQFSVERPDGSNFTLKIRSTKLEDSAMYFCASSGAGGPNTEAFFGQGTRLTVV.

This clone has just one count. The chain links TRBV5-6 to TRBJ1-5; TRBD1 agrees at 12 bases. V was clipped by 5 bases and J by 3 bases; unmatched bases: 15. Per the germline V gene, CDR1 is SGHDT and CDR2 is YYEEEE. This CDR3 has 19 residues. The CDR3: CASRHRDRGPLVSNQPQHF. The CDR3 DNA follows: TGTGCCAGCAGACACCGGGACAGGGGGCCCCTGGTTTCCAATCAGCCCCAGCATTTT.